These 20 T cell receptor beta chains were all obtained from the same sample, sequenced in a study of shared clonotypes between healthy human individuals. TCRdb keeps only in-frame clones here, not all; method: immunoSEQ multiplex PCR. The sample holds about half a million clones; approximately 85% are singletons and the top ten take roughly 13%. The sequenced material came from PBMCs. All receptors come from a woman aged 40 to 49 in good health. Some clones in this sample may be carry-over from other donors' samples.

The V call is TRBV2, the J call TRBJ1-2; 8 nucleotides align to TRBD1. V trimming: 7 bases; J trimming: 0 bases; junction bases outside the gene matches: 13. Per germline, CDR1 SNHLY and CDR2 FYNNEI. The CDR3 spans 17 residues. The CDR3 coding sequence is TGTGCCAGCAAAAGACAGGGGCCCCCAGGGGCTAACTATGGCTACACCTTC. Amino acid sequence: CASKRQGPPGANYGYTF.

This rearrangement joins TRBV20-1 to TRBJ1-4, with 9 bases that match TRBD1. Germline CDR1 reads DFQATT; CDR2 reads SNEGSKA (reference sequence). The CDR3 is 11 residues long. The V and J ends lost 5 bases and 13 bases, in that order; junction bases with no gene match: 5. In DNA form, the CDR3 reads TGCAGTGCTTCAGGGACAGGGCCACTGTTTTTT. It yields the protein CSASGTGPLFF.

This sequence joins TRBV5-1 and TRBJ2-2, with a possible D match to TRBD1 (5 bases). The V end lost 0 bases, the J end lost 7 bases, and 13 bases lay between the germline ends. Germline V CDR1 and CDR2: SGHRS, YFSETQ. The CDR3 runs 15 residues. CDR3 nucleotides: TGCGCCAGCAGCTTGGAGTTAGGGGCTGGCGGGGAGCTGTTTTTT. Residues: CASSLELGAGGELFF.

The chain has TRBV5-1 and TRBJ1-3; the D is unclear. V lost 1 base and J 0 bases, leaving 8 bases between the germline ends. The CDR3 loop spans 15 amino acids. Looked up from germline, CDR1 is SGHRS and CDR2 is YFSETQ. CDR3 region: CASSLRPSSGNTIYF. DNA for the CDR3: TGCGCCAGCAGCTTGCGGCCTTCCTCTGGAAACACCATATATTTT.

The chain has TRBV28 and TRBJ1-1, with 7 bases lining up with TRBD1. The CDR3 runs 15 residues. V lost 7 bases, J lost 8 bases, and 16 bases stayed unmatched. From germline, CDR1 is MDHEN and CDR2 SYDVKM. The CDR3, as DNA: TGTGCCAGCAACGACAGGGTAGATGGAAGTGTCGAAGCTTTCTTT. This translates into CASNDRVDGSVEAFF.

The genes are TRBV7-8 and TRBJ2-1; TRBD2 matches at 13 bases. The germline V gene encodes CDR1 SGHVS and CDR2 FQNEAQ. The CDR3 is 17 amino acids. V gave up 7 bases and J gave up 2 bases; unmatched junction bases: 8. In nucleotides, the CDR3 is TGTGCCAGCACGGGACTAGCGGGAATACCGACCTACAATGAGCAGTTCTTC. Translation: CASTGLAGIPTYNEQFF.

J is TRBJ1-2 and V is TRBV9, with D unclear. V gave up 3 bases and J gave up 1 base, with 13 bases separating them. Germline CDR1 and CDR2: SGDLS and YYNGEE. This CDR3 has 15 amino acids. The CDR3 bases are TGTGCCAGCAGCGGATCACAGTACAGTAACTATGGCTACACCTTC. Translation gives CASSGSQYSNYGYTF. The full variable domain, rest sourced from reference TRBV9 and TRBJ1-2, is DSGVTQTPKHLITATGQRVTLRCSPRSGDLSVYWYQQSLDQGLQFLIQYYNGEERAKGNILERFSAQQFPDLHSELNLSSLELGDSALYFCASSGSQYSNYGYTFGSGTRLTVV.

The chain has TRBV7-6 and TRBJ2-2, with 7 nucleotides matching TRBD2. Germline lookup yields CDR1 SGHVS and CDR2 FNYEAQ. This CDR3 is built from 16 residues. The V and J ends lost 5 bases and 7 bases, in that order; junction bases with no gene match: 13. The DNA for the CDR3 is TGTGCCAGCAGCCCGGGAGGTAGCGCTGTCGTCGGGGAGCTGTTTTTT. Amino acid sequence: CASSPGGSAVVGELFF.

The chain carries TRBV6-4 and TRBJ2-1; TRBD2 aligns across 7 bases. Per germline, CDR1 MRHNA and CDR2 SNTAGT. The CDR3 contains 16 residues. With 0 bases clipped from V and 8 bases from J, the junction kept 10 bases outside the gene matches. The CDR3 coding sequence is TGTGCCAGCAGTGACTCGGCGGGACGTGCGGGGGATGAGCAGTTCTTC. This translates into CASSDSAGRAGDEQFF.

The gene calls are TRBV7-3 and TRBJ2-1; tentative D call: TRBD1 (6 bases). The V gene lost 6 bases and the J gene lost 9 bases, with 15 bases spanning the gap. Per the germline V gene, CDR1 is SGHTA and CDR2 is FQGTGA. The length of the CDR3 is 13 residues. The DNA of the CDR3 is TGTGCCAGCAGATTCCAGGGGTCCAGTGAGCAGTTCTTC. Translation gives CASRFQGSSEQFF.

This clone was observed a few times. The V and J genes are TRBV18 and TRBJ1-1; unclear D gene. The V and J ends lost 6 bases and 3 bases respectively, with 14 bases between them. Germline lookup yields CDR1 KGHSH and CDR2 LQKENI. The CDR3 spans 14 residues. The CDR3 spells CASSLDGVDTEAFF. DNA of the CDR3: TGTGCCAGCTCGCTCGATGGGGTGGACACTGAAGCTTTCTTT.

This clone occurred many times. The rearrangement joins TRBV9 to TRBJ1-3, with TRBD1 matching over 7 bases. Trimming took 4 bases from V and 0 from J; bases not matched to a gene: 13. The CDR3 loop spans 18 amino acids. The germline gives CDR1 SGDLS, CDR2 YYNGEE. DNA for the CDR3: TGTGCCAGCAGCCCTTTCACGACCAGGACAGGCTCTGGAAACACCATATATTTT. This translates into CASSPFTTRTGSGNTIYF.

The genes are TRBV30 and TRBJ2-7; 13 bases agree with TRBD2. The CDR3 has 18 residues. J was trimmed by 3 bases and V by 4 bases; bases with no gene match: 15. Germline lookup yields CDR1 GTSNPN and CDR2 SVGIG (reference sequence). The CDR3 spells CAWNGGRLAGGGRYEQYF. In DNA form, the CDR3 reads TGTGCCTGGAATGGTGGGAGACTAGCGGGAGGAGGCCGCTACGAGCAGTACTTC. Full variable domain (remainder filled in from reference TRBV30 and TRBJ2-7): SQTIHQWPATLVQPVGSPLSLECTVEGTSNPNLYWYRQAAGRGLQLLFYSVGIGQISSEVPQNLSASRPQDRQFILSSKKLLLSDSGFYLCAWNGGRLAGGGRYEQYFGPGTRLTVT.

The chain joins TRBV10-3 to TRBJ1-2, with TRBD1 matching over 10 bases. This CDR3 comprises 14 residues. Germline V gene data show CDR1 as ENHRY and CDR2 as SYGVKD. V trimming: 10 bases; J trimming: 7 bases; junction bases outside the gene matches: 12. CDR3 sequence: CATEEGGQGTGYTF. DNA for the CDR3: TGTGCCACAGAAGAAGGGGGACAGGGGACTGGCTACACCTTC.

J is TRBJ2-3 and V is TRBV5-1; TRBD2 aligns across 12 bases. With V trimmed by 0 bases and J by 5 bases, 7 bases remained unmatched. Per germline, CDR1 SGHRS and CDR2 YFSETQ. The CDR3 is made up of 17 amino acids. The CDR3 region is CASSLVLAGGALDTQYF. The CDR3 DNA follows: TGCGCCAGCAGCTTGGTCCTAGCGGGAGGGGCCCTAGATACGCAGTATTTT.

The J gene is TRBJ2-3, the V gene TRBV7-6; TRBD2 matches at 14 bases. The CDR3 is made up of 17 amino acids. Per the germline V gene, CDR1 is SGHVS and CDR2 is FNYEAQ. Trimming cost V 5 bases and J 3 bases; bases outside gene matches: 7. CDR3 in amino acids: CASSPQGTSGRTDTQYF. As DNA, the CDR3 is TGTGCCAGCAGCCCTCAGGGGACTAGCGGGAGAACAGATACGCAGTATTTT.

This sequence joins TRBV19 and TRBJ2-7; 10 bases are a match to TRBD1. J lost 5 bases, V lost 2 bases, and 6 bases had no gene match. CDR3 length equals 15 residues. CDR1 and CDR2 (germline): LNHDA, SQIVND (reference sequence). The CDR3 nucleotides read TGTGCCAGTAGTATAAATCCCGGGACAGGGGACGAGCAGTACTTC. This sequence encodes CASSINPGTGDEQYF. The full variable domain, its missing parts supplied by reference TRBV19 and TRBJ2-7, is DGGITQSPKYLFRKEGQNVTLSCEQNLNHDAMYWYRQDPGQGLRLIYYSQIVNDFQKGDIAEGYSVSREKKESFPLTVTSAQKNPTAFYLCASSINPGTGDEQYFGPGTRLTVT.

The chain recombines TRBV5-1 with TRBJ2-1, with 10 positions matching TRBD1. V gave up 7 bases and J gave up 4 bases; unmatched junction bases: 8. CDR1 SGHRS and CDR2 YFSETQ come from the germline V gene. The length of the CDR3 is 15 residues. This CDR3 is CASRIGTGDYNEQFF. CDR3 nucleotides: TGCGCCAGCCGTATCGGGACAGGGGATTACAATGAGCAGTTCTTC.

CDR3 nucleotide sequence: TGTGCCAGCAGGAGGAGTCGGTATGGCTACACCTTC. The encoded protein is CASRRSRYGYTF. The chain joins TRBV9 to TRBJ1-2; unclear D gene. Trimming pared 5 bases from V and 5 bases from J, leaving 10 bases between. Germline V gene sequence: CDR1 SGDLS, CDR2 YYNGEE. This CDR3 comprises 12 residues. The full variable domain, with the rest looked up from reference TRBV9 and TRBJ1-2, is DSGVTQTPKHLITATGQRVTLRCSPRSGDLSVYWYQQSLDQGLQFLIQYYNGEERAKGNILERFSAQQFPDLHSELNLSSLELGDSALYFCASRRSRYGYTFGSGTRLTVV.

A remark on this clone: This same CDR3 is encoded by further DNA sequences in the sample. The J gene is TRBJ2-2, the V gene TRBV7-3, with D hard to call. Germline V gives CDR1 SGHTA, CDR2 FQGTGA. V lost 4 bases and J 2 bases, leaving 2 bases between the germline ends. This CDR3 comprises 12 residues. The CDR3 sequence: CASSSNTGELFF. The CDR3 region has the DNA TGTGCCAGCAGCTCAAACACCGGGGAGCTGTTTTTT.